These 16 T cell receptor beta chains share one sample of origin, sequenced in a study of blood T cells in healthy people across ages. With a J-beta primer mix and a sample-barcoded 5' primer, a second PCR ran roughly 6 to 11 cycles. TCRdb fed the 5' RACE reads into MiXCR, producing one record per CDR3 protein. The sample shows more than 1 million distinct CDR3 sequences, 40% to 55% of them seen only once. The material sequenced was blood. The source of these receptors is an older woman in good health.

The chain uses TRBV5-1 and TRBJ1-1; D possibly corresponds to TRBD1 (5 bases). The CDR3 consists of 17 residues. CDR1 is SGHRS and CDR2 is YFSETQ in the germline V gene. Trimming stripped 5 bases from V and 4 bases from J, with 24 bases between. The CDR3 DNA is TGCGCCAGCAGACGAGGGAGAGAGGAAGGGGCCAGCACTGAAGCTTTCTTT. Translated: CASRRGREEGASTEAFF.

The CDR3 reads CASSLVGCGEQFF. CDR3 nucleotides: TGTGCCAGCAGCTTAGTGGGCTGCGGGGAGCAGTTCTTC. The chain carries TRBV7-6 and TRBJ2-1; weak D call: TRBD2 (5 bases). The germline V gene encodes CDR1 SGHVS and CDR2 FNYEAQ. The CDR3 loop spans 13 amino acids. Trimming took off 1 base at V and 10 bases at J, with 11 bases between the two ends.

As for this clonotype: Being one base from a much bigger clone, this may be a read error. The CDR3 region is CASGTVYGYTF. The CDR3 DNA sequence: TGTGCCAGTGGGACAGTCTATGGCTACACCTTC. The genes are TRBV2 and TRBJ1-2; TRBD1 aligns across 7 bases. CDR3 length equals 11 residues. The V gene end was trimmed by 9 bases and the J gene end by 4 bases; junction bases not matched to a gene: 2. Germline loops: CDR1 SNHLY, CDR2 FYNNEI.

Details on this clonotype: One junction end disagrees with the germline gene, perhaps due to a read error. The chain employs TRBV5-6 and TRBJ1-1, with D uncertain. Per germline, CDR1 SGHDT and CDR2 YYEEEE. The CDR3 has 14 residues. The CDR3 sequence: CAGSLRVRYTEAFF. Here the CDR3 DNA reads TGTGCCGGCAGCCTAAGGGTGAGGTACACTGAAGCTTTCTTT.

Turning to this clonotype: One end of the junction fails to match germline, which may point to a read error. This chain joins TRBV6-6 and TRBJ2-4; D is tentatively TRBD1 or TRBD2 (6 bases each). The CDR3 has 16 amino acids. Germline lookup yields CDR1 MNHNY and CDR2 SVGAGI (reference sequence). CDR3 DNA sequence: TGTGCCAGCAGTATCACCCGGACGGGGGCCAAAAATATTCAGTACTTC. Encoded protein: CASSITRTGAKNIQYF.

The chain employs TRBV11-2 and TRBJ2-5; D perhaps matches TRBD2 (5 bases). Matching the DNA end better, TRBJ2-7 makes the J call doubtful. Germline CDR1 and CDR2: SGHAT and FQNNGV. This CDR3 is built from 15 residues. The CDR3 loop is CASSLGGLSLHEQYF. The CDR3 nucleotides are TGTGCCAGCAGCTTGGGTGGACTTTCTCTCCACGAGCAGTACTTC.

CDR3 sequence reads: CASAKTGTGVLEQYF. The CDR3 nucleotides read TGTGCCAGCGCGAAAACCGGGACAGGGGTCCTCGAGCAGTACTTC. The chain carries TRBV27 and TRBJ2-4, with TRBD1 matching 10 bases. With the DNA end fitting TRBJ2-7 better, the J assignment may be wrong. Germline V gene sequence: CDR1 MNHEY, CDR2 SMNVEV (reference sequence). This CDR3 region has 15 residues.

The V call is TRBV28, the J call TRBJ2-7, with D perhaps matching TRBD1 or TRBD2 (5 bases each). Looked up from germline, CDR1 is MDHEN and CDR2 is SYDVKM. The V gene lost 11 bases and the J gene lost 4 bases, with 24 bases spanning the gap. This CDR3 spans 15 amino acids. The chain's CDR3 is CARTLGDDRKYEQYF. The DNA for the CDR3 is TGTGCCCGCACCCTCGGGGATGACAGAAAATACGAGCAGTACTTC.

This clonotype came up a few times. CDR3 protein: CASSMTDNHYEQYF. CDR3 sequence (DNA): TGTGCCAGCAGTATGACAGACAATCACTACGAGCAGTACTTC. The chain employs TRBV27 and TRBJ2-7; tentatively, D is TRBD1 (5 bases). Germline V gene sequence: CDR1 MNHEY, CDR2 SMNVEV (reference sequence). Trimming removed 5 bases from V and 3 bases from J, with 14 bases in between. The CDR3 is 14 residues long.

The rearrangement joins TRBV11-2 to TRBJ2-7; tentative D call: TRBD1 (5 bases). CDR3 length: 14 amino acids. The germline V and J ends were trimmed by 1 base and 0 bases, with 7 bases remaining between them. The germline gives CDR1 SGHAT, CDR2 FQNNGV. The CDR3 sequence is CASSLVDISYEQYF. The CDR3 DNA reads as TGTGCCAGCAGCTTAGTGGACATCTCCTACGAGCAGTACTTC.

The chain couples TRBV7-9 to TRBJ2-7; TRBD2 aligns across 8 bases. After removal of 5 bases from V and 5 bases from J, the junction contained 11 bases not matched to a gene. Germline CDR1 SEHNR, CDR2 FQNEAQ (reference sequence). The CDR3 has 15 amino acids. This CDR3 is CASSAGGGLIDEQYF. The CDR3 DNA reads as TGTGCCAGCAGCGCCGGCGGGGGGCTTATCGACGAGCAGTACTTC.

This clonotype appeared many times. The chain has TRBV10-2 and TRBJ1-2; D perhaps matches TRBD1 (5 bases). CDR3 size: 15 residues. Trimming stripped 0 bases from V and 4 bases from J, with 12 bases between. From germline, CDR1 is WSHSY and CDR2 SAAADI. The chain's CDR3 is CASSESAAGPYGYTF. DNA for the CDR3: TGCGCCAGCAGTGAGTCCGCAGCGGGACCCTATGGCTACACCTTC.

In its sample, this clonotype was seen many times. The chain employs TRBV10-3 and TRBJ2-7; a possible D gene is TRBD1 (6 bases). Germline V gene data show CDR1 as ENHRY and CDR2 as SYGVKD. There are 14 residues in the CDR3. The V and J ends lost 10 bases and 0 bases respectively, with 16 bases between them. The CDR3 sequence: CATIGDTGSYEQYF. The CDR3 DNA reads as TGTGCCACCATAGGGGACACCGGCTCCTACGAGCAGTACTTC.

The V gene is TRBV6-5, the J gene TRBJ2-7, with 10 bases matching TRBD1. CDR1 is MNHEY and CDR2 is SVGAGI in the germline V gene. The CDR3 has 14 residues. V trimming: 4 bases; J trimming: 3 bases; junction bases outside the gene matches: 3. This CDR3 is CASSWDRGNYEQYF. CDR3 coding DNA: TGTGCCAGCAGTTGGGACAGGGGAAACTACGAGCAGTACTTC.

This clonotype appeared once. The V and J genes are TRBV6-1 and TRBJ2-1; 10 bases match TRBD1. Germline-derived CDR1 and CDR2 are MNHNS and SASEGT. The CDR3 runs to 15 residues. V lost 6 bases and J lost 10; bases outside the gene matches: 12. CDR3 loop: CASRAGTGDGGEQFF. CDR3 DNA: TGTGCCAGCAGAGCCGGGACAGGGGACGGGGGGGAGCAGTTCTTC.

This clonotype was detected a few times. The chain combines TRBV9 with TRBJ2-7; 7 nucleotides match TRBD2. The CDR3 contains 14 residues. With 6 bases clipped from V and 3 bases from J, the junction kept 9 bases outside the gene matches. Germline-derived CDR1 and CDR2 are SGDLS and YYNGEE. The CDR3: CASILAETFYEQYF. DNA for the CDR3: TGTGCCAGCATCCTAGCGGAGACCTTCTACGAGCAGTACTTC.